Below, 32 T cell receptor beta chains from the same sample are listed, as sequenced in a study of blood T cell repertoires in COVID-19. Clones were sequenced by immunoSEQ multiplex PCR, and TCRdb holds only the in-frame ones, with some missing. The sample lists some 100,000 clones; more than 75% were seen once. The sequencing sample was made of peripheral blood. The receptors stem from a human donor in a cohort sampled during active COVID-19.

The chain recombines TRBV9 with TRBJ2-3; D is possibly TRBD2 (7 bases). The germline gives CDR1 SGDLS, CDR2 YYNGEE. The CDR3 loop spans 16 amino acids. Trimming pared 3 bases from V and 2 bases from J, leaving 16 bases between. CDR3 protein: CASSESRGAVTDTQYF. Written as DNA, the CDR3 is TGTGCCAGCAGCGAGTCCCGGGGGGCTGTCACAGATACGCAGTATTTT.

The genes are TRBV11-2 and TRBJ2-3, with 8 nucleotides matching TRBD2. This CDR3 region has 13 residues. J lost 5 bases, V lost 11 bases, and 9 bases had no gene match. Germline values: CDR1 SGHAT, CDR2 FQNNGV. The CDR3 DNA is TGTGCCGCCCGAGCGGGGGTTGGAGATACGCAGTATTTT. Translating it yields CAARAGVGDTQYF.

The rearrangement uses TRBV24-1 and TRBJ2-1; D not resolved. Per the germline V gene, CDR1 is KGHDR and CDR2 is SFDVKD. This CDR3 spans 15 amino acids. V was pared by 6 bases and J by 1 base, with 12 bases between. CDR3 nucleotides: TGTGCCACCAGTCCAAACATCGGGTCCTACAATGAGCAGTTCTTC. Translated: CATSPNIGSYNEQFF.

V is TRBV11-3 and J is TRBJ2-3; D call uncertain. The V and J ends lost 5 bases and 1 base respectively, with 19 bases between them. The germline V gene encodes CDR1 SGHNT and CDR2 YENEEA. This CDR3 has 17 residues. The CDR3 region has the DNA TGTGCCAGCAGCCTTTTAGGTACCCATCGGGGCACAGATACGCAGTATTTT. This codes for CASSLLGTHRGTDTQYF.

The chain couples TRBV9 to TRBJ2-2; 13 nucleotides align to TRBD2. This CDR3 region has 14 residues. The germline V gene has CDR1 SGDLS and CDR2 YYNGEE. V trimming: 4 bases; J trimming: 10 bases; junction bases outside the gene matches: 4. The CDR3 bases are TGTGCCAGCAGCACTAGCGGGGGGGCCACGGAGCTGTTTTTT. It codes for CASSTSGGATELFF. Filled out from reference TRBV9 and TRBJ2-2, the complete variable domain reads DSGVTQTPKHLITATGQRVTLRCSPRSGDLSVYWYQQSLDQGLQFLIQYYNGEERAKGNILERFSAQQFPDLHSELNLSSLELGDSALYFCASSTSGGATELFFGEGSRLTVL.

This clone appeared once. J is TRBJ2-1 and V is TRBV7-2; TRBD2 might be the D (5 bases). The CDR3 runs 15 residues. V lost 6 bases to trimming and J lost 6 bases, with 18 bases between them. CDR1 is SGHTA and CDR2 is FQGNSA in the germline V gene. CDR3 sequence (DNA): TGTGCCAGCAGATCCCCTGGACTGGCCCTCAATGAGCAGTTCTTC. This sequence encodes CASRSPGLALNEQFF.

The chain carries TRBV27 and TRBJ2-7; D possibly corresponds to TRBD1 (6 bases). CDR1 MNHEY and CDR2 SMNVEV come from the germline V gene (reference sequence). V shed 5 bases and J shed 3 bases, with 14 bases lying between them. This CDR3 is built from 14 residues. The CDR3 here is CASSGNRVDYEQYF. Written as DNA, the CDR3 is TGTGCCAGCAGTGGAAACAGGGTGGACTACGAGCAGTACTTC.

This chain's CDR3 is CASSRSSQGSNQPQHF. The CDR3 bases are TGTGCCAGCTCGAGGTCGTCTCAGGGGAGCAATCAGCCCCAGCATTTT. The rearrangement uses TRBV18 and TRBJ1-5; tentative D call: TRBD1 (6 bases). The V and J ends lost 6 bases and 1 base respectively, with 16 bases between them. The CDR3 sequence is 16 residues long. Germline-derived CDR1 and CDR2 are KGHSH and LQKENI. The whole variable domain, filled in from reference TRBV18 and TRBJ1-5, reads NAGVMQNPRHLVRRRGQEARLRCSPMKGHSHVYWYRQLPEEGLKFMVYLQKENIIDESGMPKERFSAEFPKEGPSILRIQQVVRGDSAAYFCASSRSSQGSNQPQHFGDGTRLSIL.

This clone turned up a few times. The V call is TRBV2, the J call TRBJ2-1; TRBD2 agrees at 12 bases. CDR3 size: 16 residues. CDR1 is SNHLY, CDR2 FYNNEI, per germline. With V trimmed by 6 bases and J by 8 bases, 11 bases remained unmatched. CDR3 nucleotides: TGTGCCAGCAGGGTTTCTAGCGGGGGGGCTTGGGATGAGCAGTTCTTC. Its protein is CASRVSSGGAWDEQFF.

CDR3 nucleotide sequence: TGTGCCAGCAGGAGGACAGGGCTGAACTACGAGCAGTACTTC. This gives the protein CASRRTGLNYEQYF. The chain joins TRBV27 to TRBJ2-7; 8 bases are shared with TRBD1. CDR1 is MNHEY and CDR2 is SMNVEV in the germline V gene (reference sequence). CDR3 length equals 14 residues. V shed 6 bases and J 3 bases; nucleotides not matched to a gene: 7.

The V call is TRBV3-1 (or the pseudogene TRBV3-2), the J call TRBJ1-5; D unresolved. This CDR3 spans 13 amino acids. V was pared by 3 bases and J by 5 bases, with 8 bases between. Germline CDR1 LGHDT, CDR2 YNNKEL (reference sequence). The CDR3 sequence is CASSQGRDQPQHF. DNA of the CDR3: TGTGCCAGCAGCCAGGGCAGAGATCAGCCCCAGCATTTT.

This chain uses TRBV19 with TRBJ1-1; 8 bases line up with TRBD1. This CDR3 is 14 amino acids long. Per the germline V gene, CDR1 is LNHDA and CDR2 is SQIVND (reference sequence). With 6 bases clipped from V and 7 bases from J, the junction kept 10 bases outside the gene matches. DNA of the CDR3: TGTGCCAGTAGGAACCGACGACAGGGGATTGAAGCTTTCTTT. It yields the protein CASRNRRQGIEAFF.

The J gene is TRBJ1-2, the V gene TRBV19; D remains unclear. Germline CDR1 LNHDA, CDR2 SQIVND (reference sequence). There are 12 residues in the CDR3. V was trimmed by 5 bases and J by 8 bases, leaving 12 bases between them. CDR3 residues: CASSRYPEGYTF. CDR3 in DNA: TGTGCCAGTAGTCGATACCCCGAGGGCTACACCTTC.

The gene calls are TRBV5-1 and TRBJ2-5; TRBD2 is a possible D gene (5 bases). Germline V gives CDR1 SGHRS, CDR2 YFSETQ. This CDR3 has 13 residues. V dropped 0 bases and J dropped 9 bases, with 12 bases sitting between them. The CDR3 bases are TGCGCCAGCAGCTTGGCATTCACGGAGGCCCAGTACTTC. Translated, it gives CASSLAFTEAQYF.

The J gene is TRBJ1-5, the V gene TRBV19; D remains ambiguous. Germline CDR1 and CDR2: LNHDA and SQIVND (reference sequence). The CDR3 has 14 residues. Between the trimmed V and J ends, which lost 5 bases and 3 bases, there was a span of 11 bases. CDR3 amino acids: CASSPGSHNQPQHF. Here the CDR3 DNA reads TGTGCCAGTAGTCCGGGGTCTCACAATCAGCCCCAGCATTTT.

This clone came up once. The chain joins TRBV7-3 to TRBJ2-5; D perhaps matches TRBD1 (6 bases). There are 15 residues in the CDR3. Germline V gene sequence: CDR1 SGHTA, CDR2 FQGTGA. Trimming removed 5 bases at V and 5 bases at J, with 18 bases between. This chain's CDR3 is CASSVTQGTVETQYF. DNA for the CDR3: TGTGCCAGCAGCGTCACACAGGGAACGGTGGAGACCCAGTACTTC.

The chain employs TRBV18 and TRBJ1-6; 8 nucleotides match TRBD1. J was trimmed by 9 bases and V by 6 bases; bases with no gene match: 10. Per germline, CDR1 KGHSH and CDR2 LQKENI. The CDR3 has 15 amino acids. The CDR3 here is CASSLGQGESSPLHF. CDR3 in DNA: TGTGCCAGCTCTCTCGGACAGGGAGAGAGTTCACCCCTCCACTTT.

The chain employs TRBV7-2 and TRBJ1-2; TRBD1 matches 8 bases. Trimming at V came to 5 bases and at J to 5 bases, leaving 13 bases not matched to a gene. The CDR3 consists of 16 residues. Germline CDR1 reads SGHTA; CDR2 reads FQGNSA. The CDR3 loop reads CASSPGTGGTAYGYTF. The CDR3 nucleotides are TGTGCCAGCAGCCCCGGGACAGGAGGAACGGCGTATGGCTACACCTTC. The full variable domain, with the rest looked up from reference TRBV7-2 and TRBJ1-2, is GAGVSQSPSNKVTEKGKDVELRCDPISGHTALYWYRQSLGQGLEFLIYFQGNSAPDKSGLPSDRFSAERTGGSVSTLTIQRTQQEDSAVYLCASSPGTGGTAYGYTFGSGTRLTVV.

The rearrangement uses TRBV5-1 and TRBJ2-3, with D maybe TRBD2 (5 bases). Looked up from germline, CDR1 is SGHRS and CDR2 is YFSETQ. CDR3 length: 16 residues. V was clipped by 3 bases and J by 3 bases, with 17 bases between them. CDR3 residues: CASSSRPGDRTDTQYF. CDR3 DNA sequence: TGCGCCAGCAGCTCGAGGCCCGGGGATCGGACAGATACGCAGTATTTT.

The CDR3 loop is CASSFAGLSGGEQFF. The CDR3 region has the DNA TGTGCCAGCAGTTTCGCGGGACTCTCGGGGGGCGAGCAGTTCTTC. The rearrangement joins TRBV6-5 to TRBJ2-1; maybe TRBD2 (7 bases). Germline V lookup: CDR1 MNHEY, CDR2 SVGAGI. The V end lost 4 bases, the J end lost 10 bases, and 20 bases lay between the germline ends. CDR3 length: 15 amino acids.

The rearrangement uses TRBV4-1 and TRBJ1-5, with 7 bases fitting TRBD1. The CDR3 length is 17 residues. V lost 0 bases, J lost 3 bases, and 8 bases stayed unmatched. Germline V gene lookup returns CDR1 MGHRA and CDR2 YSYEKL. This chain's CDR3 is CASSQEVGTVNNQPQHF. The CDR3 coding sequence is TGCGCCAGCAGCCAAGAGGTCGGGACAGTTAACAATCAGCCCCAGCATTTT.

The rearrangement joins TRBV6-2 or TRBV6-3 to TRBJ1-5, with 8 nucleotides matching TRBD1. This CDR3 contains 19 residues. The V and J ends lost 5 bases and 0 bases, in that order; junction bases with no gene match: 15. CDR1 is MNHEY, CDR2 SVGEGT, per germline. CDR3 sequence reads: CASSAASDRENYSNQPQHF. CDR3 in DNA: TGTGCCAGCAGTGCGGCGTCGGACAGGGAAAACTATAGCAATCAGCCCCAGCATTTT.

V gene TRBV29-1 combines with J gene TRBJ2-1, with D tentatively TRBD1 (5 bases). V lost 5 bases, J lost 2 bases, and 16 bases lay in between. Germline V gene data show CDR1 as SQVTM and CDR2 as ANQGSEA. The CDR3 is 15 amino acids. The CDR3 DNA follows: TGCAGCGTTCTTAGTAGCTGGACAACCTACAATGAGCAGTTCTTC. This codes for CSVLSSWTTYNEQFF.

This chain uses TRBV15 with TRBJ2-2; D possibly corresponds to TRBD1 (5 bases). Between the trimmed V and J ends, which lost 3 bases and 5 bases, there was a span of 13 bases. Per germline, CDR1 LNHNV and CDR2 YYDKDF (reference sequence). This CDR3 spans 15 amino acids. CDR3 coding DNA: TGTGCCACCAGCAGCTGGCAGGGTCTTACCGGGGAGCTGTTTTTT. Protein product: CATSSWQGLTGELFF.

Only one count was recorded for this clone. This chain links TRBV2 with TRBJ2-2; 9 nucleotides match TRBD1. Trimming took 9 bases from V and 4 from J; bases not matched to a gene: 9. Per germline, CDR1 SNHLY and CDR2 FYNNEI. CDR3 length: 15 amino acids. The CDR3 sequence is CASDRDRAATGELFF. The CDR3, as DNA: TGTGCCAGTGATCGGGACAGGGCGGCCACCGGGGAGCTGTTTTTT.

The V and J genes are TRBV5-5 and TRBJ1-1; D is ambiguous. Trimming removed 0 bases from V and 4 bases from J, with 7 bases in between. Germline V lookup: CDR1 SGHKS, CDR2 YYEKEE (reference sequence). The CDR3 consists of 13 residues. The CDR3 is CASSLAVGTEAFF. In nucleotides, the CDR3 is TGTGCCAGCAGCTTGGCGGTCGGCACTGAAGCTTTCTTT.

This chain joins TRBV7-9 and TRBJ1-5; no reliable D call. Germline V lookup: CDR1 SEHNR, CDR2 FQNEAQ (reference sequence). V was trimmed by 3 bases and J by 5 bases, leaving 11 bases between them. The CDR3 is 14 amino acids. CDR3 sequence reads: CASSLAVADQPQHF. CDR3 DNA sequence: TGTGCCAGCAGCTTGGCGGTGGCAGATCAGCCCCAGCATTTT.

This chain links TRBV3-1 (or the pseudogene TRBV3-2) with TRBJ1-1; the D is unclear. This CDR3 has 13 amino acids. Germline V gene lookup returns CDR1 LGHDT and CDR2 YNNKEL (reference sequence). Trimming left V 4 bases short and J 1 base short, with 7 bases between. The CDR3 sequence: CASSLGRNTEAFF. CDR3 bases: TGTGCCAGCAGCCTGGGCCGGAACACTGAAGCTTTCTTT.

J is TRBJ2-7 and V is TRBV29-1; possible D gene TRBD2, 6 bases. The CDR3 is 11 residues long. V lost 7 bases and J 0 bases, leaving 7 bases between the germline ends. Germline V gives CDR1 SQVTM, CDR2 ANQGSEA. CDR3 amino acids: CSAAGSYEQYF. DNA for the CDR3: TGCAGCGCAGCGGGCTCCTACGAGCAGTACTTC.

The gene calls are TRBV4-3 and TRBJ1-6, with TRBD1 as a possible D gene (6 bases). The CDR3 length is 16 residues. CDR1 is LGHNA and CDR2 is YSLEER in the germline V gene. Trimming shortened V by 0 bases and J by 7 bases, and 13 bases separated the two germline ends. For the CDR3, the DNA is TGCGCCAGCAGCCAAGAGGCAGGGGTGAGGAATTCACCCCTCCACTTT. Translated: CASSQEAGVRNSPLHF.

The chain is built from TRBV19 and TRBJ1-6; the D gene is possibly TRBD1 (6 bases). The ends were cut back, 5 bases at V and 7 bases at J, with 15 bases in the middle. Germline V gives CDR1 LNHDA, CDR2 SQIVND (reference sequence). This CDR3 is 15 amino acids long. CDR3 sequence: CASSSPTGENSPLHF. The CDR3 DNA reads TGTGCCAGTAGTTCACCGACAGGCGAGAATTCACCCCTCCACTTT.

The V call is TRBV7-2, the J call TRBJ1-2, with D tentatively TRBD1 (5 bases). Trimming removed 10 bases from V and 4 bases from J, with 16 bases in between. Germline CDR1 SGHTA, CDR2 FQGNSA. This CDR3 comprises 13 residues. The CDR3 sequence: CAIIHGGGYGYTF. In DNA, the CDR3 is TGTGCCATAATTCATGGGGGAGGCTATGGCTACACCTTC.